This note documents a single T cell receptor (beta chain) sequence. What it recognizes is unknown. The data belong to a study of cytomegalovirus exposure and HLA in healthy donors. Study-wide results and caveats: For most TCR beta V segments, an earlier analysis put the productive rate at about 87% or about 30% of the time. The listing of fewer than 200 TCR beta chains classed them as cytomegalovirus-associated.

This PCR relied on a set of 60 Vbeta primers and 13 Jbeta primers. Sequenced by immunoSEQ multiplex PCR; TCRdb stores in-frame clones only, minus some. This table holds fewer than 200,000 clones, around 77% found once. With 2 bases removed from V and 6 bases from J, the gap between germline ends came to 10 bases. The CDR3 runs to 13 residues. The germline V gene encodes CDR1 LGHNA and CDR2 YNFKEQ. This clonotype was obtained from a man aged 30 to 45 in good health and CMV-seropositive. V gene TRBV4-2 combines with J gene TRBJ1-1; tentative D call: TRBD1 (5 bases). Specimen: PBMCs. The CDR3 region is CASSQRTGPEAFF. CDR3 sequence (DNA): TGTGCCAGCAGCCAAAGAACAGGTCCTGAAGCTTTCTTT.